One sample yielded the 16 T cell receptor beta chains listed below, sequenced in a study of human T cells and chemical hapten exposure. TCRdb reanalysed the RACE reads using MiXCR and keeps one entry per CDR3 protein. The repertoire holds roughly 150,000 distinct CDR3 sequences, with around 30% as singletons. Time point noted: patch test 3, about 24 weeks after DPC sensitization. The treatment: therapeutic diphenylcyclopropenone sensitization with weekly scalp DPC. The sequences come from whole blood, collected in connection with sensitization to the hapten diphenylcyclopropenone (DPC). The origin of the receptors is a woman in her late teens or twenties with alopecia areata. Some clones in this sample may be carry-over from other donors' samples.

The J gene is TRBJ2-7, the V gene TRBV7-2; no clear D. The germline V gene encodes CDR1 SGHTA and CDR2 FQGNSA. V lost 0 bases to trimming and J lost 2 bases, with 8 bases between them. The CDR3 is 14 residues long. CDR3 amino acids: CASSLALGTYEQYF. The CDR3, as DNA: TGTGCCAGCAGCTTAGCTTTGGGGACCTACGAGCAGTACTTC.

This CDR3 reads CSVVPVGNKNTEAFF. The CDR3 DNA is TGCAGCGTTGTCCCTGTTGGGAACAAAAACACTGAAGCTTTCTTT. The J gene is TRBJ1-1, the V gene TRBV29-1; D is unclear. Trimming took off 4 bases at V and 2 bases at J, with 17 bases between the two ends. CDR1 and CDR2 from the germline V gene are SQVTM and ANQGSEA. The CDR3 is 15 residues long.

The CDR3 DNA sequence: TGCAGCGTAGGACAGGGAACCTACGAGCAGTACTTC. This codes for CSVGQGTYEQYF. The chain couples TRBV29-1 to TRBJ2-7, with 8 bases fitting TRBD1. The CDR3 extends over 12 amino acids. Germline loops: CDR1 SQVTM, CDR2 ANQGSEA. Germline trimming cut 6 bases from V and 2 bases from J; bases unmatched to any gene: 3.

This clonotype was detected a few times. CDR3 nucleotide sequence: TGTGCCAGCAGCCCCCCCTATGGATGGGATGAGCAGTTCTTC. Protein sequence: CASSPPYGWDEQFF. This chain links TRBV9 with TRBJ2-1, with D uncertain. V dropped 4 bases and J dropped 8 bases, with 16 bases sitting between them. The CDR3 has 14 amino acids. Germline-derived CDR1 and CDR2 are SGDLS and YYNGEE. The complete variable domain, with remaining parts taken from reference TRBV9 and TRBJ2-1, reads DSGVTQTPKHLITATGQRVTLRCSPRSGDLSVYWYQQSLDQGLQFLIQYYNGEERAKGNILERFSAQQFPDLHSELNLSSLELGDSALYFCASSPPYGWDEQFFGPGTRLTVL.

This clonotype was seen at least ten times. This rearrangement joins TRBV5-1 to TRBJ2-7, with unresolved D. The CDR3 totals 12 residues. Looked up from germline, CDR1 is SGHRS and CDR2 is YFSETQ. The V end was cut by 4 bases, the J end by 2 bases, with 7 bases between. For the CDR3, the DNA is TGCGCCAGCAGCCTTTCCACCTACGAGCAGTACTTC. Amino acids: CASSLSTYEQYF.

The chain joins TRBV20-1 to TRBJ1-1, with D uncertain. Trimming took 5 bases from V and 2 from J, leaving 3 bases between them. This CDR3 is built from 10 residues. Germline values: CDR1 DFQATT, CDR2 SNEGSKA (reference sequence). Written as DNA, the CDR3 is TGCAGTGCTCCTAACACTGAAGCTTTCTTT. Protein sequence: CSAPNTEAFF.

This clonotype was counted a few times. The chain is built from TRBV4-3 and TRBJ1-6; D ambiguous. The CDR3 has 17 residues. Between the trimmed V and J ends, which lost 0 bases and 9 bases, there was a span of 18 bases. CDR1 and CDR2 from the germline V gene are LGHNA and YSLEER. The CDR3 nucleotides read TGCGCCAGCAGCCAAGATTTCCGGGGAAGTGCGACTTCACCCCTCCACTTT. Protein sequence: CASSQDFRGSATSPLHF.

The chain recombines TRBV5-1 with TRBJ2-5; 9 bases match TRBD1. Looked up from germline, CDR1 is SGHRS and CDR2 is YFSETQ. CDR3 length equals 15 residues. V lost 2 bases, J lost 5 bases, and 7 bases stayed unmatched. CDR3 residues: CASSFENGQGETQYF. The CDR3 DNA is TGCGCCAGCAGCTTCGAGAATGGACAGGGGGAGACCCAGTACTTC.

The J gene is TRBJ2-3, the V gene TRBV2; TRBD2 matches 9 bases. The CDR3 sequence is 14 residues long. The germline V gene has CDR1 SNHLY and CDR2 FYNNEI. The V and J ends lost 6 bases and 3 bases, in that order; junction bases with no gene match: 4. CDR3 protein: CASRLAGTTDTQYF. CDR3 DNA sequence: TGTGCCAGCAGACTAGCGGGTACGACAGATACGCAGTATTTT.

V and J are TRBV11-3 and TRBJ2-1; D ambiguous. Trimming removed 2 bases at V and 5 bases at J, with 13 bases between. Germline values: CDR1 SGHNT, CDR2 YENEEA. This CDR3 comprises 15 residues. CDR3 in DNA: TGTGCCAGCAGCTTAAGTGCGGCCCTTAACAATGAGCAGTTCTTC. Amino acid sequence: CASSLSAALNNEQFF. The full variable domain, its missing parts supplied by reference TRBV11-3 and TRBJ2-1, is EAGVVQSPRYKIIEKKQPVAFWCNPISGHNTLYWYLQNLGQGPELLIRYENEEAVDDSQLPKDRFSAERLKGVDSTLKIQPAELGDSAVYLCASSLSAALNNEQFFGPGTRLTVL.

The chain is built from TRBV15 and TRBJ1-1; D may be TRBD1 (5 bases). CDR1 is LNHNV and CDR2 is YYDKDF in the germline V gene (reference sequence). V lost 4 bases to trimming and J lost 6 bases, with 18 bases between them. CDR3 size: 15 residues. In DNA, the CDR3 is TGTGCCACCAGCACATTACAGGTCCTCCCCCCTGAAGCTTTCTTT. Amino acid sequence: CATSTLQVLPPEAFF.

This clonotype was detected a few times. This chain links TRBV12-3 or TRBV12-4 with TRBJ1-2; 7 nucleotides align to TRBD1. The CDR3 contains 13 residues. V gave up 2 bases and J gave up 7 bases; unmatched junction bases: 4. Here the CDR3 reads CASSLRGQPGYTF. In DNA, the CDR3 is TGTGCCAGCAGTTTAAGGGGGCAGCCTGGCTACACCTTC.

In this sample, this clonotype turned up a few times. In DNA form, the CDR3 reads TGTGCCAGCTCTGTGCTAGCGGGAGTATCCGAGCACCAGTACTTC. Protein: CASSVLAGVSEHQYF. This chain joins TRBV2 and TRBJ2-5; TRBD2 matches at 10 bases. The CDR3 has 15 residues. The trim removed 8 bases at V and 10 bases at J, leaving 16 bases unmatched. Germline values: CDR1 SNHLY, CDR2 FYNNEI.

This clonotype was counted a few times. The chain links TRBV29-1 to TRBJ1-2; D unclear. Germline CDR1 SQVTM, CDR2 ANQGSEA. V dropped 4 bases and J dropped 4 bases, with 7 bases sitting between them. The CDR3 runs 11 residues. CDR3 sequence (DNA): TGCAGCGTTGGTGGCACCTATGGCTACACCTTC. Encoded protein: CSVGGTYGYTF.

This clonotype has a handful of counts. This chain connects TRBV5-1 to TRBJ2-1; TRBD2 agrees at 8 bases. The ends lost 4 bases at V and 0 bases at J; junction bases unmatched: 6. CDR3 length: 16 residues. Germline V lookup: CDR1 SGHRS, CDR2 YFSETQ. The CDR3 sequence is CASSLQRESSYNEQFF. DNA of the CDR3: TGCGCCAGCAGCCTCCAGCGGGAGAGCTCCTACAATGAGCAGTTCTTC.

This clonotype has a count of ten or more. The chain is built from TRBV12-3 or TRBV12-4 and TRBJ1-2, with 8 positions matching TRBD1. The CDR3 covers 12 residues. Unmatched junction bases numbered 2, after V lost 3 bases and J lost 8 bases. The CDR3 loop is CASSFRGRGYTF. The DNA of the CDR3 is TGTGCCAGCAGTTTCAGGGGGCGAGGCTACACCTTC.